A selection of T cell receptor beta chains follows, all from one sample in a study of blood T cell repertoires in COVID-19. Some clones are missing from TCRdb's copy, which holds only in-frame ones; the method was immunoSEQ multiplex PCR. This table holds about 100,000 clones, about 80% found once. The sequenced material came from peripheral blood. Source of these receptors: a woman in her 70s with acute or convalescent COVID-19. The CDR3 runs from the conserved cysteine through the conserved F or W. D genes are given only for firm matches.

TRBD1	16	TRBV25-1	CASSDRQGSYNSPLHF
NA	11	TRBV20-1	CGGGHGNEQFF
NA	14	TRBV19	CASSIGQGGETQYF
TRBD1	17	TRBV6-2/TRBV6-3	CASSYAGTGRHDSPLHF
NA	15	TRBV11-2	CASSLVRAGADEQFF
NA	14	TRBV5-1	CASSLPGENSPLHF
NA	13	TRBV6-5	CASSSEVPETQYF
NA	14	TRBV6-5	CASSYGGAGNTIYF
NA	13	TRBV28	CASSGPGQETQYF
NA	16	TRBV4-3	CASSQDTTRENTEAFF
NA	14	TRBV6-6	CASTGIQDNQPQHF
NA	14	TRBV10-3	CAISVGSFNEKLFF
NA	17	TRBV5-5	CASSSTSVDILNTEAFF
TRBD1	22	TRBV18	CASSPSQSWTGGFNARNYGYTF